This T cell receptor (beta chain) was sequenced for a study of Ad26.COV2.S vaccination and SARS-CoV-2 variants. Points from the study as a whole: Estimates derived from TCR breadth and depth analyses may have underestimated total T cell responses.

Between the trimmed V and J ends, which lost 2 bases and 2 bases, there was a span of 13 bases. The CDR3 extends over 15 amino acids. Germline CDR1 reads SGHNT; CDR2 reads YYREEE (reference sequence). Treatment of the sample: about 20 received Ad26.COV2.S at low or high dose, single or two shots; several received placebo; per-sample allocation not given. Sampling happened 63 days after the first vaccine or placebo injection. Generated by immunoSEQ multiplex PCR, the TCRdb table keeps only in-frame clones and is missing some. This sample has around 300,000 clones; around 90% occur once, and the top ten carry around 6.4%. This clone was recorded only once. Its antigen is not known.

The sequenced sample was peripheral blood, obtained in a trial of Ad26.COV2.S vaccine versus placebo. The V and J genes are TRBV5-4 and TRBJ1-2, with D possibly TRBD1 on 6 matching bases. This TCR was sampled from a person between 18 and 65 years old who received the Ad26.COV2.S COVID-19 vaccine or a placebo. The CDR3, as DNA: TGTGCCAGCAGCTTCCCGAGGGGACAAAACTATGGCTACACCTTC. Its translation is CASSFPRGQNYGYTF.